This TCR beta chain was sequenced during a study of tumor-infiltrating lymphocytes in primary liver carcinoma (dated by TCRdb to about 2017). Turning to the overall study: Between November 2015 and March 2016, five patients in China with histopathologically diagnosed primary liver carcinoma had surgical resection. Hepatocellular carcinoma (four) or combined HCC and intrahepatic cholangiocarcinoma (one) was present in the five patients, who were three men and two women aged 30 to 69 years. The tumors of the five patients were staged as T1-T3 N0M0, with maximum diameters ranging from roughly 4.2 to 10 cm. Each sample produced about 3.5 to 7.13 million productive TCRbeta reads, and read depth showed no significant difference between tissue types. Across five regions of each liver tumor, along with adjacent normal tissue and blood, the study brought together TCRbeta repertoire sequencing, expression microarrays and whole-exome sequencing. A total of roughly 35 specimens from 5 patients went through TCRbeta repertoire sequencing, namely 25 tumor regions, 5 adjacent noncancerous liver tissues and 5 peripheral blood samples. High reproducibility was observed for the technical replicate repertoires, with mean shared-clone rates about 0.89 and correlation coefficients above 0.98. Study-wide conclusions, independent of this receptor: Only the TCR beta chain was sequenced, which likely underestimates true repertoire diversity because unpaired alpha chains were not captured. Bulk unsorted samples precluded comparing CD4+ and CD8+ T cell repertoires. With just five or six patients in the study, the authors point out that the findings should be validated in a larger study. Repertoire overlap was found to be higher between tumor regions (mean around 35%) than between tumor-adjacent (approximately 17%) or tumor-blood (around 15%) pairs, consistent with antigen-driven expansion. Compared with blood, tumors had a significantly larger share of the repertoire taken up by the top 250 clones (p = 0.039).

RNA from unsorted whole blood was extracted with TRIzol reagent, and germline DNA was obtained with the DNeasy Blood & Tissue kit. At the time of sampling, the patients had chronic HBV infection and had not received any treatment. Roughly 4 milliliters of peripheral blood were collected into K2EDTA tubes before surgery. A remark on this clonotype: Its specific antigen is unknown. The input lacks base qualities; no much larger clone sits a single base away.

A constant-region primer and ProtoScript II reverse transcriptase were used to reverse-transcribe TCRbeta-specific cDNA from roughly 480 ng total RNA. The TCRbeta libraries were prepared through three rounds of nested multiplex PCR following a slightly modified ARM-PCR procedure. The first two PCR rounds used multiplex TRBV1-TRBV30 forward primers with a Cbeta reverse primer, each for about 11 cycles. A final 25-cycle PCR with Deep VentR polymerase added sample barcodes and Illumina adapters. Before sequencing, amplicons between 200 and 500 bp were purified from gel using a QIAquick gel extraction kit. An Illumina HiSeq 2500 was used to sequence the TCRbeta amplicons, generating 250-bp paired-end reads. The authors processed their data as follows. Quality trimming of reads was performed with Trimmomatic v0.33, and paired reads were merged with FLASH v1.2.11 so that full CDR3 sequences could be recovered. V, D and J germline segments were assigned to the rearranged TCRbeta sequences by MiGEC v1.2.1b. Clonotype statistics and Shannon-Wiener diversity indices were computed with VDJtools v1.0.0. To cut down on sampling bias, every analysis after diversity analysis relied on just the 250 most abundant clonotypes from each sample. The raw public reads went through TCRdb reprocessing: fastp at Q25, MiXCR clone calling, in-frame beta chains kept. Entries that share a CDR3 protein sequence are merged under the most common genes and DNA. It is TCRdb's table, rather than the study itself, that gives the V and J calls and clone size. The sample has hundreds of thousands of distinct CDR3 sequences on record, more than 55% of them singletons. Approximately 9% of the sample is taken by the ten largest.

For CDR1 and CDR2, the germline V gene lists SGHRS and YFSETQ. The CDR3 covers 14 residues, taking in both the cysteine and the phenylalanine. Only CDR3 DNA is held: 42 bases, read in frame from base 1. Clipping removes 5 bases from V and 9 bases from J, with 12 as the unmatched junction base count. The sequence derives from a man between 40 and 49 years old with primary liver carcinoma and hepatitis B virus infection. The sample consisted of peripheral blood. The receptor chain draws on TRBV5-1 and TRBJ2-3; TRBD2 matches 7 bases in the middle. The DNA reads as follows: TGCGCCAGCAGGTTTCCAGCGGGGAATGGGACGCAGTATTTT. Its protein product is CASRFPAGNGTQYF. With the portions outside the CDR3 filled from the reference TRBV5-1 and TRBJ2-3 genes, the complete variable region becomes KAGVTQTPRYLIKTRGQQVTLSCSPISGHRSVSWYQQTPGQGLQFLFEYFSETQRNKGNFPGRFSGRQFSNSRSEMNVSTLELGDSALYLCASRFPAGNGTQYFGPGTRLTVL.